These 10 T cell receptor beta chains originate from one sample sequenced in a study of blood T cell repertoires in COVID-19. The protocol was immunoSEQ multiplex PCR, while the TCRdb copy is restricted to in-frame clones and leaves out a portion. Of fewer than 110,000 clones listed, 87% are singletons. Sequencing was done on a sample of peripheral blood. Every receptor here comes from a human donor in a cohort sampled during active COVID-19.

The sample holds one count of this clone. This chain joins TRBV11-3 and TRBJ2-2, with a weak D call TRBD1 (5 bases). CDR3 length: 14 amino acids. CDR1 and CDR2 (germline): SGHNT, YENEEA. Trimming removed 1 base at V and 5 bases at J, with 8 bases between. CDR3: CASSLVSGTGELFF. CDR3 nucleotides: TGTGCCAGCAGCTTAGTTTCAGGGACCGGGGAGCTGTTTTTT.

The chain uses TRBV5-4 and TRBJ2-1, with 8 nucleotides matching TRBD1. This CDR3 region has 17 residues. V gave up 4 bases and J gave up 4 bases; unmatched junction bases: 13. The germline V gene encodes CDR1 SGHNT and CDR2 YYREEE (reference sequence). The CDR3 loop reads CASSAGQELPRYNEQFF. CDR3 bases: TGTGCCAGCAGCGCGGGACAGGAGCTTCCGCGGTACAATGAGCAGTTCTTC.

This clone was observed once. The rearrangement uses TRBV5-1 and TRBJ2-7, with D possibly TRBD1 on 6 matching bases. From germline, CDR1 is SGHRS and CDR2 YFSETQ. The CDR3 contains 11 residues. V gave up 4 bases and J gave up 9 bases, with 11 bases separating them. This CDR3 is CASSLQGTQYF. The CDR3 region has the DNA TGCGCCAGCAGCCTACAGGGTACGCAGTACTTC.

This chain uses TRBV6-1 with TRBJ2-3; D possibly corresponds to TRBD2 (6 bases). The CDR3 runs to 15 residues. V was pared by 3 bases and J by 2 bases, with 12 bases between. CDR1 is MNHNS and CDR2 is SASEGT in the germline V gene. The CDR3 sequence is CASSESREVTDTQYF. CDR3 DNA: TGTGCCAGCAGTGAGTCTAGGGAGGTCACAGATACGCAGTATTTT.

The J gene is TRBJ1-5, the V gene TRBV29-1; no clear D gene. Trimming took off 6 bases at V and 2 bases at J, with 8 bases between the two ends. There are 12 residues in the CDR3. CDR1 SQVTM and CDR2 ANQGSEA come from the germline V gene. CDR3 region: CSVGEGNQPQHF. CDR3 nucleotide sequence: TGCAGCGTCGGGGAGGGCAATCAGCCCCAGCATTTT.

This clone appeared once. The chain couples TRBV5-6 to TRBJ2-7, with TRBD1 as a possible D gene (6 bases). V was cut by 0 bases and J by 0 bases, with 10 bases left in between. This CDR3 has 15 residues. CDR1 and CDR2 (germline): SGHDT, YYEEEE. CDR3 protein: CASSLGGHISYEQYF. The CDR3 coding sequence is TGTGCCAGCAGCTTGGGGGGGCATATCTCCTACGAGCAGTACTTC.

This CDR3 is CASSRTGSYEQYF. The CDR3 DNA is TGTGCCAGCAGCCGGACAGGTAGCTACGAGCAGTACTTC. The chain links TRBV14 to TRBJ2-7; TRBD1 agrees at 7 bases. Unmatched junction bases numbered 3, after V lost 4 bases and J lost 3 bases. The CDR3 spans 13 residues. CDR1 SGHDN and CDR2 FVKESK come from the germline V gene.

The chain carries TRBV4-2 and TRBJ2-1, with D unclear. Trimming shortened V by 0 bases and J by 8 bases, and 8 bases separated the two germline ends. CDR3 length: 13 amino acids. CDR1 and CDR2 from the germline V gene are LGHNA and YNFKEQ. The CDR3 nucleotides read TGTGCCAGCAGCCAAGAAATCCTATATGAGCAGTTCTTC. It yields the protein CASSQEILYEQFF.

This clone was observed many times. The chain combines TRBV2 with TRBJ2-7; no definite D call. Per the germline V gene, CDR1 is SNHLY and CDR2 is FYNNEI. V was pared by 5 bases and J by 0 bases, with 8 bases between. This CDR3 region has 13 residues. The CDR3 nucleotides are TGTGCCAGCAGTTACAGCAGCTCCTACGAGCAGTACTTC. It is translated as CASSYSSSYEQYF.

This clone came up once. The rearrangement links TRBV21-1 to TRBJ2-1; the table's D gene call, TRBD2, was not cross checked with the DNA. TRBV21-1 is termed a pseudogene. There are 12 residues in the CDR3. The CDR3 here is CASTKRDNEQFF. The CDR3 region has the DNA TGTGCCAGCACGAAGAGAGACAATGAGCAGTTCTTC.